This T cell receptor (beta chain) was documented in a study of neurological immune-mediated disorders. TCRdb called the 5' RACE reads again in MiXCR, with one record for every CDR3 protein. The sample consists of some 65,000 distinct CDR3 sequences, approximately 4.2% of them appearing once. This clonotype occurred a few times. The unsorted libraries were prepared from 2 million PBMCs (stored at -80 C). Germline assignment: CDR1 DFQATT and CDR2 SNEGSKA (reference sequence). V dropped 5 bases and J dropped 7 bases, with 9 bases sitting between them. The CDR3 runs 11 residues. Sequences were obtained from PBMCs. V is TRBV20-1 and J is TRBJ2-1; D gene ambiguous. The source is a man aged 50 to 60 with multiple sclerosis. CDR3 residues: CSALNLNEQFF. Written as DNA, the CDR3 is TGCAGTGCTTTAAACCTTAATGAGCAGTTCTTC.